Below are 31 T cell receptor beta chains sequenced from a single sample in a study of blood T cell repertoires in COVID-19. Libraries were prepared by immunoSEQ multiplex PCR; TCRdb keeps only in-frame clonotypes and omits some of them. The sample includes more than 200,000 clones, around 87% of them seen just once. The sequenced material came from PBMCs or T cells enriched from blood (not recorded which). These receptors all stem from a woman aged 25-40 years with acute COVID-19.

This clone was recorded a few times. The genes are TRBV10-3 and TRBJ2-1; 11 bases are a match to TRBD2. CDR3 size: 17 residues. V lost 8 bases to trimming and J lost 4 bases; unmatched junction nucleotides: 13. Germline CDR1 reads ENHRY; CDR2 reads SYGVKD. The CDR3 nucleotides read TGTGCCATCTCCCTCCACGAAACTAGCGGGAGATACAATGAGCAGTTCTTC. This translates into CAISLHETSGRYNEQFF.

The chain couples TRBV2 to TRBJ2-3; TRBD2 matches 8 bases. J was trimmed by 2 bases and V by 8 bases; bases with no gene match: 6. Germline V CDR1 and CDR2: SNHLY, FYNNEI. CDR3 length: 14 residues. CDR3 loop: CASGTSGSTDTQYF. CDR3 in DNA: TGTGCCAGCGGTACTAGCGGTTCCACAGATACGCAGTATTTT. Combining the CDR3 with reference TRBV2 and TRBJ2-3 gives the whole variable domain EPEVTQTPSHQVTQMGQEVILRCVPISNHLYFYWYRQILGQKVEFLVSFYNNEISEKSEIFDDQFSVERPDGSNFTLKIRSTKLEDSAMYFCASGTSGSTDTQYFGPGTRLTVL.

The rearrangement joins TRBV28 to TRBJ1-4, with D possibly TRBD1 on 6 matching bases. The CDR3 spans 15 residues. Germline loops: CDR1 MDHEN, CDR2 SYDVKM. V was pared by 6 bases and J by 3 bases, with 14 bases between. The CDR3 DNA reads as TGTGCCAGCAGCCTATGGACAGCCGCTAATGAAAAACTGTTTTTT. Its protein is CASSLWTAANEKLFF.

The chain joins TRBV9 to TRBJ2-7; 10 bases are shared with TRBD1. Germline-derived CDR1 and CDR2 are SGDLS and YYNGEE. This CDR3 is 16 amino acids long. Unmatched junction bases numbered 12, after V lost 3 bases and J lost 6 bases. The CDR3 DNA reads TGTGCCAGCAGCGCGAAGGCAGGGACAGGGGTAATCGAGCAGTACTTC. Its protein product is CASSAKAGTGVIEQYF.

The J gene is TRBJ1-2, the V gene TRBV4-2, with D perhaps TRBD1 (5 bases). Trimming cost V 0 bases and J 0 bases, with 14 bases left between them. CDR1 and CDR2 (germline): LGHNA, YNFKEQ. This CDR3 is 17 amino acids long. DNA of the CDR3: TGTGCCAGCAGCCAAGATATAGGGGCCCGGTCTAACTATGGCTACACCTTC. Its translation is CASSQDIGARSNYGYTF.

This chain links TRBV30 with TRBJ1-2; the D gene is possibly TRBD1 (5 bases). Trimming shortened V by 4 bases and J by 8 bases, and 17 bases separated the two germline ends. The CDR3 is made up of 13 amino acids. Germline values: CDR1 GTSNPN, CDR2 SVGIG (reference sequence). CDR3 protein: CAWIRQQGGGYTF. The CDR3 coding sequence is TGTGCCTGGATTCGACAGCAGGGAGGAGGCTACACCTTC.

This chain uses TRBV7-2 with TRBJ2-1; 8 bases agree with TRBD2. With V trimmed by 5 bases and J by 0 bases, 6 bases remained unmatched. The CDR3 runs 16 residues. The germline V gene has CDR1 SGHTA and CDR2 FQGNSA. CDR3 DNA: TGTGCCAGCAGCCGCGTAGCGGGGAGCTCCTACAATGAGCAGTTCTTC. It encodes CASSRVAGSSYNEQFF.

CDR3 loop: CASTESGGWNTGELFF. As DNA, the CDR3 is TGTGCCAGCACCGAATCGGGGGGTTGGAACACCGGGGAGCTGTTTTTT. The chain joins TRBV11-2 to TRBJ2-2; 7 bases are shared with TRBD2. There are 16 residues in the CDR3. Germline CDR1 SGHAT, CDR2 FQNNGV. V was clipped by 7 bases and J by 1 base; unmatched bases: 9.

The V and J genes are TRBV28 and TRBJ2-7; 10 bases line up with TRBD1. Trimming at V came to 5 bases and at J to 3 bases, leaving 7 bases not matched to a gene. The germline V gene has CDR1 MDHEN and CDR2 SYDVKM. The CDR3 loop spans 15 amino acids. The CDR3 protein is CASSGPRDRGYEQYF. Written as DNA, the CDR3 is TGTGCCAGCAGTGGGCCCCGGGACAGGGGCTACGAGCAGTACTTC. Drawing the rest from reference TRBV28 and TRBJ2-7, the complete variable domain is DVKVTQSSRYLVKRTGEKVFLECVQDMDHENMFWYRQDPGLGLRLIYFSYDVKMKEKGDIPEGYSVSREKKERFSLILESASTNQTSMYLCASSGPRDRGYEQYFGPGTRLTVT.

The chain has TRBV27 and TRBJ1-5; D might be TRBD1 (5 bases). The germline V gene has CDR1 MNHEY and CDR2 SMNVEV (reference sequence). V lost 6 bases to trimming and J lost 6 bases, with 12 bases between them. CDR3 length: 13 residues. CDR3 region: CASSSGQLQPQHF. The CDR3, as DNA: TGTGCCAGCAGCTCAGGGCAGCTTCAGCCCCAGCATTTT.

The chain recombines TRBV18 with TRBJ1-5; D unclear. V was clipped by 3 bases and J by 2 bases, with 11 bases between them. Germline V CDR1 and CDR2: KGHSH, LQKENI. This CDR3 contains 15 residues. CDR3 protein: CASSPETGGNQPQHF. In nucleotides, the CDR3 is TGTGCCAGCTCACCTGAAACGGGTGGCAATCAGCCCCAGCATTTT.

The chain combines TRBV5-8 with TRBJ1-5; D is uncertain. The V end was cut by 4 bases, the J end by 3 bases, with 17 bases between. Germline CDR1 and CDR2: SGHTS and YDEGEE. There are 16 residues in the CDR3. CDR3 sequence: CASSRVSGSVNQPQHF. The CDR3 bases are TGTGCCAGCAGCCGGGTGTCGGGGAGCGTCAATCAGCCCCAGCATTTT.

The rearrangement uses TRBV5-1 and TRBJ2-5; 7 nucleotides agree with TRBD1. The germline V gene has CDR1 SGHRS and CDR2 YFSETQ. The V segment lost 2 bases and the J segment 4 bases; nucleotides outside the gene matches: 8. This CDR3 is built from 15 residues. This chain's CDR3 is CASSLGRQGRETQYF. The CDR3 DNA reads TGCGCCAGCAGCTTAGGGCGACAGGGAAGAGAGACCCAGTACTTC.

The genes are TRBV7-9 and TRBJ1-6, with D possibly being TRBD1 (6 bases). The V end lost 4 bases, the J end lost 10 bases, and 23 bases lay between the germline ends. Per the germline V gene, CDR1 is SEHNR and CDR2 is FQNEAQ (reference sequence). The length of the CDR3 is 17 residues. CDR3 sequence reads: CASSSRRGGVGSSPLHF. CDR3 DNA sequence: TGTGCCAGCAGCTCCCGAAGGGGGGGGGTCGGTAGCTCACCCCTCCACTTT.

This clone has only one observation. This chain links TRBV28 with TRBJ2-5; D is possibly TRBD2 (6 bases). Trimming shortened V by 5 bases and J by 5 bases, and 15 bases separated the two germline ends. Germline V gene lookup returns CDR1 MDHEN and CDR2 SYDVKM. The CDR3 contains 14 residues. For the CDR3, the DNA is TGTGCCAGCAGTCAATCGGGGGTGTGGGAGACCCAGTACTTC. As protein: CASSQSGVWETQYF.

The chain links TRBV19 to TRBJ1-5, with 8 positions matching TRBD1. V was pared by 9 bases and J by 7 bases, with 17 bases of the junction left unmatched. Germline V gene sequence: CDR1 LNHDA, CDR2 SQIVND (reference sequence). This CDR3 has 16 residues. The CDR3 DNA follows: TGTGCCAGCACTAACCCTGGACAGGGAGGGTTGCAGCCCCAGCATTTT. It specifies CASTNPGQGGLQPQHF.

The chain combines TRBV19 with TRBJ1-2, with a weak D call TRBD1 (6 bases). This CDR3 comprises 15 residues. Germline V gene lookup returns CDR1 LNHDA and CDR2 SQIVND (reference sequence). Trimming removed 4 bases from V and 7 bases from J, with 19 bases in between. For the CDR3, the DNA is TGTGCCAGTAGTACCCAACTACAGGGAAGCTCTGGCTACACCTTC. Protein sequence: CASSTQLQGSSGYTF. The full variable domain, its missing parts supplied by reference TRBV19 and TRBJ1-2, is DGGITQSPKYLFRKEGQNVTLSCEQNLNHDAMYWYRQDPGQGLRLIYYSQIVNDFQKGDIAEGYSVSREKKESFPLTVTSAQKNPTAFYLCASSTQLQGSSGYTFGSGTRLTVV.

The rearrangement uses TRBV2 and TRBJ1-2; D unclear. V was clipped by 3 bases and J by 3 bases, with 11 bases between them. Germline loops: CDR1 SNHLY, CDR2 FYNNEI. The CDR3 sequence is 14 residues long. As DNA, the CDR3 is TGTGCCAGCAGTGACGGGCAAGCGGACTATGGCTACACCTTC. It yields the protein CASSDGQADYGYTF.

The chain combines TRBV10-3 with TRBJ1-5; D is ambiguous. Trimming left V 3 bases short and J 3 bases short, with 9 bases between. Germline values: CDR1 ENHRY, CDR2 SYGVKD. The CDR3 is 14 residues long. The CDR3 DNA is TGTGCCATCAGTGAAAGTCACATCAATCAGCCCCAGCATTTT. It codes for CAISESHINQPQHF.

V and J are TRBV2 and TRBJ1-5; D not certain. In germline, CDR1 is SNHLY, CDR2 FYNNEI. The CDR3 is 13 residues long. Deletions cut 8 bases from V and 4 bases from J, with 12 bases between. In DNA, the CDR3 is TGTGCCAGCCTAGAATTTCGGAATCAGCCCCAGCATTTT. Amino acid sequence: CASLEFRNQPQHF.

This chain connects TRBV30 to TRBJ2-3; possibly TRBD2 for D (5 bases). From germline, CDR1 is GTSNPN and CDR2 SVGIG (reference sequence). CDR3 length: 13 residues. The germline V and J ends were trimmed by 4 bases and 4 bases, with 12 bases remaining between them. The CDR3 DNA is TGTGCCTGGACAGAGGGATCCCCAGATACGCAGTATTTT. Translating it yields CAWTEGSPDTQYF.

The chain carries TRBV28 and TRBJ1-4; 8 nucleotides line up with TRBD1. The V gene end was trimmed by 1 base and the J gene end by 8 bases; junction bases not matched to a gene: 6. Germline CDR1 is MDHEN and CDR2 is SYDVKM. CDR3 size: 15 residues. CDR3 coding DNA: TGTGCCAGCAGTTTATCGCAGGGGGCTGGGGAAAAACTGTTTTTT. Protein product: CASSLSQGAGEKLFF.

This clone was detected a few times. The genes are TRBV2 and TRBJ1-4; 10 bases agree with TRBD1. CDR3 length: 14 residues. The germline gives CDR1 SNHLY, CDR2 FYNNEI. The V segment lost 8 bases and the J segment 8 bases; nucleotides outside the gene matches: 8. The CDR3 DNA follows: TGTGCCAGCCGAGGACAGGGGGATCTAGAAAAACTGTTTTTT. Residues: CASRGQGDLEKLFF.

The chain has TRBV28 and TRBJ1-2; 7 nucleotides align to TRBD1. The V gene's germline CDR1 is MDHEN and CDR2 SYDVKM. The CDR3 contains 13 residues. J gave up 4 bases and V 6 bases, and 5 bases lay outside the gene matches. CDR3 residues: CASSRTGPYGYTF. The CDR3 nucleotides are TGTGCCAGCAGCCGGACAGGTCCCTATGGCTACACCTTC.

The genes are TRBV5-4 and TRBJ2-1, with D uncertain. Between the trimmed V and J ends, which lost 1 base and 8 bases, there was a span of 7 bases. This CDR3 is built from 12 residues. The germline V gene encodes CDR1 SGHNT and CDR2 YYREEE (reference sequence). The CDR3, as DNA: TGTGCCAGCAGCTTGCGAGTAGATGAGCAGTTCTTC. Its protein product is CASSLRVDEQFF.

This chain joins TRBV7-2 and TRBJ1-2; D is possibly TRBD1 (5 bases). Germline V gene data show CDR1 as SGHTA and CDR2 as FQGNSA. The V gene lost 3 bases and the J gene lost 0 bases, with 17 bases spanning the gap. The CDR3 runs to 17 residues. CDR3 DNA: TGTGCCAGCAGCTTTCCAACCGGGACTCAAACTAACTATGGCTACACCTTC. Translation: CASSFPTGTQTNYGYTF.

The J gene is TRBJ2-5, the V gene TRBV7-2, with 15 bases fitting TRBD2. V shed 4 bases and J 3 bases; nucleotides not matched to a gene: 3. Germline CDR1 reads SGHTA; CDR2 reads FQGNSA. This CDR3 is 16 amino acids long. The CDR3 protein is CASSSGLAGGEETQYF. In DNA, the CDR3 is TGTGCCAGCAGCTCCGGACTAGCGGGAGGGGAAGAGACCCAGTACTTC.

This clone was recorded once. The CDR3 coding sequence is TGTGCCAGCAGTTTTGGATCAGGGCGCGGCTATAGCAATCAGCCCCAGCATTTT. Translation gives CASSFGSGRGYSNQPQHF. This chain connects TRBV28 to TRBJ1-5; TRBD1 is a possible D gene (5 bases). This CDR3 contains 18 residues. Germline V gene sequence: CDR1 MDHEN, CDR2 SYDVKM. Trimming pared 3 bases from V and 0 bases from J, leaving 18 bases between.

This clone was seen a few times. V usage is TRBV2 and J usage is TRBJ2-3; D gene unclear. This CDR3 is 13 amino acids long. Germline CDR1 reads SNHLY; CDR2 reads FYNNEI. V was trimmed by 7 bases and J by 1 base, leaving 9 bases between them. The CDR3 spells CASNGVGTDTQYF. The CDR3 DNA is TGTGCCAGCAACGGAGTGGGCACAGATACGCAGTATTTT. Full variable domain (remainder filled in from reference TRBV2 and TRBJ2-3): EPEVTQTPSHQVTQMGQEVILRCVPISNHLYFYWYRQILGQKVEFLVSFYNNEISEKSEIFDDQFSVERPDGSNFTLKIRSTKLEDSAMYFCASNGVGTDTQYFGPGTRLTVL.

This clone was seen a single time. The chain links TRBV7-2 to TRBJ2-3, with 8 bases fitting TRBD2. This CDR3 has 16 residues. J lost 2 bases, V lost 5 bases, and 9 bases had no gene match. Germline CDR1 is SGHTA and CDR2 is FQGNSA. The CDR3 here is CASSQKRELATDTQYF. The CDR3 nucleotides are TGTGCCAGCAGCCAAAAGCGGGAGCTTGCCACAGATACGCAGTATTTT. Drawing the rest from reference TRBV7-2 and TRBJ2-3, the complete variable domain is GAGVSQSPSNKVTEKGKDVELRCDPISGHTALYWYRQSLGQGLEFLIYFQGNSAPDKSGLPSDRFSAERTGGSVSTLTIQRTQQEDSAVYLCASSQKRELATDTQYFGPGTRLTVL.

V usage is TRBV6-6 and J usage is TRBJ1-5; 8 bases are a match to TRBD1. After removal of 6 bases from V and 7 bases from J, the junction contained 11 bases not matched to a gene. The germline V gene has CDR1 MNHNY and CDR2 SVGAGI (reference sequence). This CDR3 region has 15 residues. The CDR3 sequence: CASSTGTGDTQPQHF. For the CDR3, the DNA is TGTGCCAGCAGCACCGGGACAGGCGATACGCAGCCCCAGCATTTT.